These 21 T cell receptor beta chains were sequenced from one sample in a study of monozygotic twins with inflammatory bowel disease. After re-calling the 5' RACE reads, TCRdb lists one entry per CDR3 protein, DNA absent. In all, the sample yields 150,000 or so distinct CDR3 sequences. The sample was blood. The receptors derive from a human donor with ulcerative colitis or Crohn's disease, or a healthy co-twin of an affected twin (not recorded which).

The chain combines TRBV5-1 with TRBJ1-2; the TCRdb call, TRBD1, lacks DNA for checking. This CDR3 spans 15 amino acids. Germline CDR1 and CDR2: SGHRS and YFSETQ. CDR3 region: CASSPTTGGRNGYTF.

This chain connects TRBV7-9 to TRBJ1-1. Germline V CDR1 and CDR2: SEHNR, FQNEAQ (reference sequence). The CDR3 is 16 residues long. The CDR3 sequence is CASSQSGDPVNTEAFF.

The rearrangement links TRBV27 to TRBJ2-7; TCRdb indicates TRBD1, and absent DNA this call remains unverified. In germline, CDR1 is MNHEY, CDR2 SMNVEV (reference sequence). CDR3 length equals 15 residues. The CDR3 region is CASSLTGRGLYEQYF.

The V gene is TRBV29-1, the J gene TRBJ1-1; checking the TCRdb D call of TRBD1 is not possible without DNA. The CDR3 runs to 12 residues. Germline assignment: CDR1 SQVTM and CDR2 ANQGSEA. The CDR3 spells CSAKRQGGKAFF.

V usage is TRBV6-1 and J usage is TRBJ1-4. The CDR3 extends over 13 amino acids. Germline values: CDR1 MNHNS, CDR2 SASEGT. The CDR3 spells CASRGTSREKLFF.

CDR3 sequence reads: CASSRPDREQFF. The V gene is TRBV5-1, the J gene TRBJ2-1; TCRdb designates TRBD1, a call that cannot be tested without DNA. The germline V gene has CDR1 SGHRS and CDR2 YFSETQ. The CDR3 is made up of 12 amino acids.

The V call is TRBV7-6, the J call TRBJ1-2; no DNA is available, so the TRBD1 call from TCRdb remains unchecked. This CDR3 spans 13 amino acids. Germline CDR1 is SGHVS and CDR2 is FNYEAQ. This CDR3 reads CASSHSGQLAATF.

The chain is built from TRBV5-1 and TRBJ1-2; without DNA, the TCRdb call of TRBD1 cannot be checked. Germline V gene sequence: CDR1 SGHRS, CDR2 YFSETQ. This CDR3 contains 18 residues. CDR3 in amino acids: CASSLWAGQGQINYGYTF.

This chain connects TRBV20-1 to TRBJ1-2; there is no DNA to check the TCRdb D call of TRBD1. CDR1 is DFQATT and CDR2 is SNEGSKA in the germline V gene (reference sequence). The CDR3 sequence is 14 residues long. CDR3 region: CSARVGQGNYGYTF.

The CDR3 region is CATSVSASGVYNEQFF. This chain connects TRBV24-1 to TRBJ2-1; TCRdb indicates TRBD2, and absent DNA this call remains unverified. Per germline, CDR1 KGHDR and CDR2 SFDVKD. The CDR3 sequence is 16 residues long.

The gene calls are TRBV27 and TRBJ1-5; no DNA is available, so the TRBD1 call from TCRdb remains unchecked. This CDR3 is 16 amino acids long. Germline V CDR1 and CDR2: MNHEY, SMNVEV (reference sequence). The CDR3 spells CASSPFLGVVGQPQHF.

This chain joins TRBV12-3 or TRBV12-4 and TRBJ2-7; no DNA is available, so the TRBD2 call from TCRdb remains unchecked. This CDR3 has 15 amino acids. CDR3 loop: CASSFGTSGNYEQYF.

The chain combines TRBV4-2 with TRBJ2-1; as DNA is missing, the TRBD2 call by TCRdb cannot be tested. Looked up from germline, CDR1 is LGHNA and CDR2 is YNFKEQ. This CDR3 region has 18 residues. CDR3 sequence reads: CASSQRAVGTSGSNEQFF.

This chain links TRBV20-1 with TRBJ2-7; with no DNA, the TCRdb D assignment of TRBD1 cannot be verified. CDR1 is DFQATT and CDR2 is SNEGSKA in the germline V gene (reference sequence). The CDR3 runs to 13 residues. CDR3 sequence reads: CSGQGVSDYEQYF.

The CDR3 sequence is CASSTRQTGVEETQYF. The rearrangement links TRBV2 to TRBJ2-5; TCRdb's D call of TRBD1 is untestable without DNA. CDR1 is SNHLY and CDR2 is FYNNEI in the germline V gene. The length of the CDR3 is 16 residues. The variable domain in full, completed from reference TRBV2 and TRBJ2-5, reads EPEVTQTPSHQVTQMGQEVILRCVPISNHLYFYWYRQILGQKVEFLVSFYNNEISEKSEIFDDQFSVERPDGSNFTLKIRSTKLEDSAMYFCASSTRQTGVEETQYFGPGTRLLVL.

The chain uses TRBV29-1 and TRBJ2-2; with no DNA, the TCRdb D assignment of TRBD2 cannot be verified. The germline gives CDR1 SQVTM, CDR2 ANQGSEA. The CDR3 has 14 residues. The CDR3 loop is CAGGLAGLPGELFF.

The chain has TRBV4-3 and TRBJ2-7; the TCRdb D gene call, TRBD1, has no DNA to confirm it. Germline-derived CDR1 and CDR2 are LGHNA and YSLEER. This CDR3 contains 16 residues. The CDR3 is CASSQWYPGATYEQYF.

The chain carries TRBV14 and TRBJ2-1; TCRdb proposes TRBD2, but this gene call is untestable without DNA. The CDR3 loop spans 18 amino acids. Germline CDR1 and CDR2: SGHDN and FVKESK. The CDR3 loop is CASSQLRGTSGSYNEQFF. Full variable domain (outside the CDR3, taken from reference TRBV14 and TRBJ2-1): EAGVTQFPSHSVIEKGQTVTLRCDPISGHDNLYWYRRVMGKEIKFLLHFVKESKQDESGMPNNRFLAERTGGTYSTLKVQPAELEDSGVYFCASSQLRGTSGSYNEQFFGPGTRLTVL.

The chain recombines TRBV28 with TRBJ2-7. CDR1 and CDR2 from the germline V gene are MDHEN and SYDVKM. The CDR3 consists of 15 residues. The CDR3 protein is CASSLSLGEAYEQYF.

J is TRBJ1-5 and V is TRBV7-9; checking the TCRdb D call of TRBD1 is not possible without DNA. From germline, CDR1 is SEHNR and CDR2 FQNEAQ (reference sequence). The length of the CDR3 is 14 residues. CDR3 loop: CASSPTGVGQPQHF.

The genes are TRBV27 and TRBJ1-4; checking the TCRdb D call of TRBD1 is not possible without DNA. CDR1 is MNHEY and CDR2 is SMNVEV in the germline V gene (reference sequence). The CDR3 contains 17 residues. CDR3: CASSLTLPGLTNEKLFF.